This T cell receptor beta chain was sequenced during a study of response to subunit inactivated influenza vaccine. Findings of the study overall: Each seasonal influenza vaccination recruits few new T cells, the authors suggested.

Remarks on this clonotype: Its matching antigen is unknown.

MiXCR was run by TCRdb on the RT-PCR reads, yielding one entry per CDR3 protein. The table has fewer than 750,000 distinct CDR3 sequences, roughly 15% seen once. This CDR3 is built from 18 residues. Germline V CDR1 and CDR2: SGHVS, FQNEAQ. Trimming cost V 5 bases and J 1 base; bases outside gene matches: 16. The sample was PBMCs from blood, taken 11 to 12 days after vaccination. The chain carries TRBV7-8 and TRBJ1-1, with TRBD1 matching over 7 bases. The TCR originated in a middle-aged man who received an inactivated influenza vaccine. The CDR3 protein is CASSDRTGILLPNTEAFF. CDR3 nucleotides: TGTGCCAGCAGCGACCGGACAGGAATACTACTACCGAACACTGAAGCTTTCTTT.